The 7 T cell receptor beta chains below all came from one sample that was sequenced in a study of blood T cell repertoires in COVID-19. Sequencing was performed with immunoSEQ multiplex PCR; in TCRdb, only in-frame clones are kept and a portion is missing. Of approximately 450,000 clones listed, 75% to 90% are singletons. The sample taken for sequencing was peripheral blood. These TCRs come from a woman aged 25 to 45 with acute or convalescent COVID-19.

CDR3 coding DNA: TGCGCCAGCAGCTTGGTAGGGGCCCGTTACAATGAGCAGTTCTTC. Translation: CASSLVGARYNEQFF. This chain joins TRBV5-1 and TRBJ2-1; D is perhaps TRBD1 (5 bases). Germline CDR1 SGHRS, CDR2 YFSETQ. The V gene lost 0 bases and the J gene lost 4 bases, with 11 bases spanning the gap. This CDR3 comprises 15 residues.

The CDR3 DNA is TGTGCCAGTAGTTCGCCGCGGAGTGCCGGGGGGGAAAAACTGTTTTTT. This sequence encodes CASSSPRSAGGEKLFF. V and J are TRBV19 and TRBJ1-4; D is possibly TRBD1 (5 bases). CDR3 length: 16 amino acids. Germline lookup yields CDR1 LNHDA and CDR2 SQIVND (reference sequence). V lost 5 bases to trimming and J lost 8 bases, with 21 bases between them.

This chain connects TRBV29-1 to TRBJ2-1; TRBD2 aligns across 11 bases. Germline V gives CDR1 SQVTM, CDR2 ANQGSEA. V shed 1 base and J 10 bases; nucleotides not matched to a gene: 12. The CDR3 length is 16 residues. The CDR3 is CSVEGRASGGLGEQFF. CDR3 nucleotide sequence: TGCAGCGTTGAAGGACGGGCTAGCGGGGGGTTAGGGGAGCAGTTCTTC.

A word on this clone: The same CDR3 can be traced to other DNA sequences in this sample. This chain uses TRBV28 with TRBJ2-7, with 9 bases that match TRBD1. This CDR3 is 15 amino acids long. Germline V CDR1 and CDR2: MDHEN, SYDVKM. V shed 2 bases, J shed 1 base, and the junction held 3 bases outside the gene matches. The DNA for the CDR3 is TGTGCCAGCAGTTTAAGTGGGACAGGGTCCTACGAGCAGTACTTC. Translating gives CASSLSGTGSYEQYF.

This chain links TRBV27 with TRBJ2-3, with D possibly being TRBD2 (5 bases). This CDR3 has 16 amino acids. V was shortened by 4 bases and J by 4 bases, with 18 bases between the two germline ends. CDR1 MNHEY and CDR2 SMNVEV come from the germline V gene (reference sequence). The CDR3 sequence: CASSSNLLGRPDTQYF. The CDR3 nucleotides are TGTGCCAGCAGTTCCAATCTACTAGGACGCCCAGATACGCAGTATTTT.

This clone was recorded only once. Here the CDR3 DNA reads TGTGCCAGCAGCCCCGGGGGGCTGGTAAACACTGAAGCTTTCTTT. Residues: CASSPGGLVNTEAFF. This rearrangement joins TRBV5-4 to TRBJ1-1; D is possibly TRBD1 (6 bases). CDR1 is SGHNT and CDR2 is YYREEE in the germline V gene (reference sequence). Trimming took 4 bases from V and 2 from J, leaving 15 bases between them. The length of the CDR3 is 15 residues.

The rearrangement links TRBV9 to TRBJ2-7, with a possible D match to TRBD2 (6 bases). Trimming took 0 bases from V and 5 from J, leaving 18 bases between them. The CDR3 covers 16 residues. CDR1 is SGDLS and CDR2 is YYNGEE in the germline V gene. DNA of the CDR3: TGTGCCAGCAGCGTAGAAGTGACTAGAGCCCCCCACGAGCAGTACTTC. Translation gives CASSVEVTRAPHEQYF.